The clone carrying this T cell receptor (beta chain) was recorded a few times. PCR amplification relied on 60 Vbeta primers (plus 13 Jbeta primers). The method was immunoSEQ multiplex PCR; TCRdb's version includes in-frame clones alone and lacks a portion of them. The sample has 95,000 to 150,000 clones, more than 60% seen once; the top ten hold about 8.3%. The data belong to a study of cytomegalovirus exposure and HLA in healthy donors. The sequenced sample was PBMCs. This clonotype was sampled from a woman aged 40 to 49 in good health and CMV-seropositive.

The DNA for the CDR3 is TGTGCCAGCAGCGTAGTTGACGGGAGGTACAATGAGCAGTTCTTC. It codes for CASSVVDGRYNEQFF. The genes are TRBV9 and TRBJ2-1, with 7 bases identical to TRBD2. Germline V CDR1 and CDR2: SGDLS, YYNGEE. The CDR3 runs 15 residues. V was clipped by 0 bases and J by 4 bases; unmatched bases: 4.